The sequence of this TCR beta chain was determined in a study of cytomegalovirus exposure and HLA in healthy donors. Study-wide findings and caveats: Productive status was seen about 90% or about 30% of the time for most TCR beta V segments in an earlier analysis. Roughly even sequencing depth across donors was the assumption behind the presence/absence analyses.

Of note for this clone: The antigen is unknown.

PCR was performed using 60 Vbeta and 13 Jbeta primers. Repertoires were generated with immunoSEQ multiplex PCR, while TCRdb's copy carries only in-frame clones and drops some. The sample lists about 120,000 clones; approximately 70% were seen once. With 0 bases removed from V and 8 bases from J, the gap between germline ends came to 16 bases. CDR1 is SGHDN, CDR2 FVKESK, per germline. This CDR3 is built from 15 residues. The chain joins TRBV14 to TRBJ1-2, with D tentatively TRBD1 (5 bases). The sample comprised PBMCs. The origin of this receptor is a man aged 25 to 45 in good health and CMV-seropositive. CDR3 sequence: CASSQDMSRVVGYTF. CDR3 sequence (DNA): TGTGCCAGCAGCCAAGACATGTCCAGGGTCGTGGGCTACACCTTC.